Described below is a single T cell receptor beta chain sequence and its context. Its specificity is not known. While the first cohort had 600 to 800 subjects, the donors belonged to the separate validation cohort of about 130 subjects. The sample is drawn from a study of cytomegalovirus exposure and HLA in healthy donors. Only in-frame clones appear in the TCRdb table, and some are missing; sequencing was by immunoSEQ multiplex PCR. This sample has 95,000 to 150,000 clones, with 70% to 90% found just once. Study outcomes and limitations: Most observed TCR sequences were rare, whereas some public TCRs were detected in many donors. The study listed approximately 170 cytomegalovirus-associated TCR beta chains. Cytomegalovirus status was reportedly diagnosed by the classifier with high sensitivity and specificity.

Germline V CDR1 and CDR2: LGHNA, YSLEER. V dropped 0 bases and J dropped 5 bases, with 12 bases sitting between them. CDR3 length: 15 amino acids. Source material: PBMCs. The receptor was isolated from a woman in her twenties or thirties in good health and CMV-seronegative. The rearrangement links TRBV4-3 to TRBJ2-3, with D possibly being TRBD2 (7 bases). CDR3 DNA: TGCGCCAGCAGCCAAGATGGGGGGGGGCGAGATACGCAGTATTTT. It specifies CASSQDGGGRDTQYF.